This T cell receptor beta chain was sequenced during a study of shared clonotypes between healthy human individuals. Method: immunoSEQ multiplex PCR; TCRdb's copy keeps in-frame clones and lacks some. The table records 750,000 to 1,000,000 clones, over 90% of them present only once. Trimming took 7 bases from V and 0 from J, leaving 18 bases between them. The CDR3 runs 16 residues. The V gene's germline CDR1 is SEHNR and CDR2 FQNEAQ (reference sequence). Naive CD8 cells were CD45RO-negative, positively selected for CCR7, excluding terminally differentiated effector memory CD45RA+ cells. Study results and caveats: Incompleteness in sorted-subset sequencing, despite large depth, was shown by rarefaction. The authors expected sequencing depth to affect clonotype sharing among donors.

On this clone itself: What it recognizes is unknown.

Input material: naive CD8+ T cells sorted from blood. This sequence joins TRBV7-9 and TRBJ1-2; TRBD1 might be the D (6 bases). This clonotype was sampled from a man aged 25 to 45 in good health. This CDR3 is CASTLEGRGANYGYTF. In nucleotides, the CDR3 is TGTGCCAGCACCCTGGAGGGCAGGGGAGCTAACTATGGCTACACCTTC.